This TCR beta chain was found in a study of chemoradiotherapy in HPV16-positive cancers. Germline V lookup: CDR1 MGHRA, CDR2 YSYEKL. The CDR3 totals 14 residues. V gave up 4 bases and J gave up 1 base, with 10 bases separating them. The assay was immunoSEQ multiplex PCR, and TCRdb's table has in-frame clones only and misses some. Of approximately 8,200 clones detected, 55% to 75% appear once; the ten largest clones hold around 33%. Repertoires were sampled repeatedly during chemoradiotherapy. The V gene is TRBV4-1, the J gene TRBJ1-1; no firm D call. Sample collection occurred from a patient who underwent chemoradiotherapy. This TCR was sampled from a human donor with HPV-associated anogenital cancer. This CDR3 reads CASSPFSGNTEAFF. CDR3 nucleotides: TGCGCCAGCAGCCCCTTTTCAGGGAACACTGAAGCTTTCTTT.